This T cell receptor beta chain was identified in a study of immune evolution from preneoplasia to lung adenocarcinoma. Study results and limitations: Top clone frequencies peaked in normal lung, apparently declining through invasive adenocarcinoma. Normal lung had highest clonality; later lesions appeared denser, more diverse.

As regards this clone: Its cognate antigen is unknown.

Germline V CDR1 and CDR2: SEHNR, FQNEAQ (reference sequence). This CDR3 has 14 amino acids. Trimming removed 5 bases from V and 0 bases from J, with 7 bases in between. The protocol was immunoSEQ multiplex PCR, while the TCRdb copy is restricted to in-frame clones and leaves out a portion. The sample has about 14,000 clones; about 85% are singletons. The chain carries TRBV7-9 and TRBJ1-4; D gene uncertain. Specimen: FFPE lung adenocarcinoma in situ tissue. The source of this sequence is a donor of 70 years or more with lung adenocarcinoma. Here the CDR3 DNA reads TGTGCCAGCAGCAGGGAGGCAACTAATGAAAAACTGTTTTTT. Residues: CASSREATNEKLFF.